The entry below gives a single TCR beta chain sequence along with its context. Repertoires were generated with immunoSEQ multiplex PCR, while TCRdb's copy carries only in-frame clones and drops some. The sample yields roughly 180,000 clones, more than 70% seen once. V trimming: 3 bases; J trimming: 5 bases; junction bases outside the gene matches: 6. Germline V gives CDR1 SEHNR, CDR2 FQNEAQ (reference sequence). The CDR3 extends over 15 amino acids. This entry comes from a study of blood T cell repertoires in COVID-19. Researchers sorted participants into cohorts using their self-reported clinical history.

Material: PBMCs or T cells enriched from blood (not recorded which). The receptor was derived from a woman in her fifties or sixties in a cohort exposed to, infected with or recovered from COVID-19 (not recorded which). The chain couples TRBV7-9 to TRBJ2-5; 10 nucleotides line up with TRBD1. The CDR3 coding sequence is TGTGCCAGCAGCTTGACAGGGGGCTTCGAGGAGACCCAGTACTTC. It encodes CASSLTGGFEETQYF.